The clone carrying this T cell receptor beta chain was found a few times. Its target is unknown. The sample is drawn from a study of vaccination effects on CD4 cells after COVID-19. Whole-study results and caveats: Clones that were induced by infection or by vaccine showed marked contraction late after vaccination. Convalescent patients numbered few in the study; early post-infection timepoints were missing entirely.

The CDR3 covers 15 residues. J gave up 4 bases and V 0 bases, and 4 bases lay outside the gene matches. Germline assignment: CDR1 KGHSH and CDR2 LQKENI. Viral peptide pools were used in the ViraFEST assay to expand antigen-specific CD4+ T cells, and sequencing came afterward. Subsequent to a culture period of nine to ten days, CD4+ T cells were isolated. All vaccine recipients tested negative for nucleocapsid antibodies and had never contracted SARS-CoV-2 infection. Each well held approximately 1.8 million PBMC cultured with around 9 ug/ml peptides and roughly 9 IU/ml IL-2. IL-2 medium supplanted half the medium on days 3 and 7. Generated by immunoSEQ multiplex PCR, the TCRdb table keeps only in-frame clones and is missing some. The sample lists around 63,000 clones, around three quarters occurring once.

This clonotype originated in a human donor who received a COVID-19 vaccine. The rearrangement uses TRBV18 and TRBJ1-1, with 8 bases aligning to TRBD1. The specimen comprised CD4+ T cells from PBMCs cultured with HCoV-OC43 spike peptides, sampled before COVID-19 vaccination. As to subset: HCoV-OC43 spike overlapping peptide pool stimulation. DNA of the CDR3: TGTGCCAGCTCACCACCGCAGGGGGCGACCACTGAAGCTTTCTTT. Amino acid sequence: CASSPPQGATTEAFF.